A selection of T cell receptor beta chains follows, all from one sample in a study of T cells in tumors after PD-1 blockade. The protocol was immunoSEQ multiplex PCR, while the TCRdb copy is restricted to in-frame clones and leaves out a portion. The sample records over 60,000 clones, 74% being singletons. The source was PBMCs, collected after anti-PD-1 treatment. The receptors here all came from a human donor with basal cell carcinoma. Each CDR3 is given with its conserved first and last residue. A D gene is named only where the DNA matches it firmly. Part of the rows lack a size; the others show once, few, many or a class for expanded clones.

>TRBV4-2|NA|TRBJ1-2|NA
CASSQAGRGVGGYTF
TGTGCCAGCAGCCAAGCGGGCAGGGGAGTGGGGGGCTACACCTTC
>TRBV28|NA|TRBJ1-5|NA
CATQNGINQPQHF
TGTGCCACCCAGAATGGAATAAATCAGCCCCAGCATTTT
>TRBV28|NA|TRBJ1-5|NA
CASSPPDRIVNQPQHF
TGTGCCAGCAGTCCCCCCGACAGGATCGTCAATCAGCCCCAGCATTTT
>TRBV27|TRBD2|TRBJ2-1|NA
CASSPLLAGGPHEQFF
TGTGCCAGCAGTCCTCTACTAGCGGGGGGGCCTCATGAGCAGTTCTTC
>TRBV7-8|NA|TRBJ1-2|NA
CASRSGTSYGYTF
TGTGCCAGCAGATCCGGGACATCCTATGGCTACACCTTC
>TRBV6-6|NA|TRBJ2-7|NA
CASSYPSSSYEQYF
TGTGCCAGCAGTTACCCCAGTAGCTCCTACGAGCAGTACTTC
>TRBV27|TRBD1|TRBJ1-1|NA
CASSLLSGGPDQEAFF
TGTGCCAGCAGTTTATTATCAGGGGGCCCCGACCAAGAAGCTTTCTTT
>TRBV6-4|TRBD2|TRBJ2-7|once
CASSEPSGGLSSYEQYF
TGTGCCAGCAGTGAACCTAGCGGGGGCCTTAGCTCCTACGAGCAGTACTTC
>TRBV3-1/TRBV3-2|NA|TRBJ2-7|NA
CASSQDPGGAYEQYF
TGTGCCAGCAGCCAAGACCCAGGGGGGGCCTACGAGCAGTACTTC
>TRBV6-5|TRBD1|TRBJ1-6|NA
CASSSTGGNSPLHF
TGTGCCAGCAGCTCGACAGGGGGTAATTCACCCCTCCACTTT
>TRBV10-3|NA|TRBJ1-5|NA
CAISAGGSNQPQHF
TGTGCCATCAGTGCGGGAGGAAGCAATCAGCCCCAGCATTTT
>TRBV7-2|TRBD1|TRBJ1-5|NA
CASSPRTGANQPQHF
TGTGCCAGCAGCCCACGGACAGGGGCCAATCAGCCCCAGCATTTT
>TRBV5-6|NA|TRBJ2-7|NA
CASSLTGTTYEQYF
TGTGCCAGCAGCTTGACAGGGACCACCTACGAGCAGTACTTC
>TRBV28|NA|TRBJ1-2|NA
CASNSKSRGFYGYTF
TGTGCCAGCAATTCCAAATCCAGGGGCTTCTATGGCTACACCTTC